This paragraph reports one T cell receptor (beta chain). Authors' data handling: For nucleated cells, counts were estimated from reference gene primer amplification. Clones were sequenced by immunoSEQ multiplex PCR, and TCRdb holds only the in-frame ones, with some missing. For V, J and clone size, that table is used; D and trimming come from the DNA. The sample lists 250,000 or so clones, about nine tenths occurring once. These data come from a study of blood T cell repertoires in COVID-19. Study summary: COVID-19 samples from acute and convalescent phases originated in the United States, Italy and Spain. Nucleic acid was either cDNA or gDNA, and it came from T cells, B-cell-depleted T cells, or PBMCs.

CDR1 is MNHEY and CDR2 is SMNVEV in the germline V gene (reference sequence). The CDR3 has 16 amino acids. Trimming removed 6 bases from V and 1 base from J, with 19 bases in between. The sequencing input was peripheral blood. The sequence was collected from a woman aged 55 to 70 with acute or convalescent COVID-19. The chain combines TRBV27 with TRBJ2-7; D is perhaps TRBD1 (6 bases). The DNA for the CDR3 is TGTGCCAGCAGCAAAGGACAGCCGAGTGAGTCCTACGAGCAGTACTTC. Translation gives CASSKGQPSESYEQYF.